The 21 T cell receptor beta chains in this list originate from one sample, sequenced in a study of blood T cell repertoires in COVID-19. The assay was immunoSEQ multiplex PCR, and TCRdb's table has in-frame clones only and misses some. The repertoire holds around 250,000 clones, with approximately 86% as singletons. Sequenced sample: peripheral blood. These receptors were taken from a man between 18 and 35 years old with active or convalescent COVID-19.

CDR3 coding DNA: TGTGCCTGGAGCCGGGATATTAATCAGCCCCAGCATTTT. It specifies CAWSRDINQPQHF. This rearrangement joins TRBV30 to TRBJ1-5, with no clear D. From germline, CDR1 is GTSNPN and CDR2 SVGIG (reference sequence). This CDR3 has 13 amino acids. With 3 bases removed from V and 4 bases from J, the gap between germline ends came to 10 bases.

The chain joins TRBV9 to TRBJ2-1; TRBD1 matches at 9 bases. The ends lost 7 bases at V and 0 bases at J; junction bases unmatched: 5. The CDR3 totals 15 residues. Germline V gene sequence: CDR1 SGDLS, CDR2 YYNGEE. The CDR3: CASGEQGASYNEQFF. The CDR3 coding sequence is TGTGCCAGCGGAGAACAGGGGGCCTCCTACAATGAGCAGTTCTTC.

The chain couples TRBV28 to TRBJ1-1, with D perhaps TRBD1 (5 bases). CDR3 length: 14 residues. The V end lost 10 bases, the J end lost 0 bases, and 15 bases lay between the germline ends. Germline CDR1 is MDHEN and CDR2 is SYDVKM. This chain's CDR3 is CATDGGLMNTEAFF. The CDR3 nucleotides read TGTGCCACAGACGGGGGTCTCATGAACACTGAAGCTTTCTTT.

The chain employs TRBV6-5 and TRBJ2-1, with a possible D match to TRBD1 (6 bases). Trimming left V 6 bases short and J 7 bases short, with 10 bases between. The CDR3 runs to 12 residues. CDR1 and CDR2 from the germline V gene are MNHEY and SVGAGI. CDR3: CASSFRGNEQFF. CDR3 DNA sequence: TGTGCCAGCAGCTTCAGGGGAAATGAGCAGTTCTTC.

This clone was found once. This rearrangement joins TRBV11-2 to TRBJ2-7, with 9 bases fitting TRBD2. Germline CDR1 is SGHAT and CDR2 is FQNNGV. The V and J ends lost 2 bases and 2 bases, in that order; junction bases with no gene match: 4. The CDR3 sequence is 15 residues long. CDR3 in amino acids: CASSLTPSGTYEQYF. CDR3 coding DNA: TGTGCCAGCAGCTTAACTCCTAGCGGGACCTACGAGCAGTACTTC.

This chain connects TRBV5-1 to TRBJ1-1, with D unclear. Trimming took 2 bases from V and 1 from J, leaving 12 bases between them. The germline V gene encodes CDR1 SGHRS and CDR2 YFSETQ. The CDR3 sequence is 15 residues long. The chain's CDR3 is CASSFLRGENTEAFF. CDR3 nucleotides: TGCGCCAGCAGCTTCCTTCGGGGAGAGAACACTGAAGCTTTCTTT.

The chain carries TRBV7-3 and TRBJ2-3; D possibly corresponds to TRBD1 (7 bases). With 8 bases removed from V and 3 bases from J, the gap between germline ends came to 21 bases. The CDR3 runs to 16 residues. Germline V CDR1 and CDR2: SGHTA, FQGTGA. In nucleotides, the CDR3 is TGTGCCAGCCGATTGGGGGGCAGGGGGAAGACAGATACGCAGTATTTT. The encoded protein is CASRLGGRGKTDTQYF.

This chain's CDR3 is CASNAAGAKNIQYF. CDR3 nucleotides: TGTGCCAGCAACGCGGCGGGAGCCAAAAACATTCAGTACTTC. The V gene is TRBV28, the J gene TRBJ2-4; tentative D call: TRBD2 (5 bases). In germline, CDR1 is MDHEN, CDR2 SYDVKM. Deletions cut 7 bases from V and 0 bases from J, with 10 bases between. This CDR3 is built from 14 residues. Drawing the rest from reference TRBV28 and TRBJ2-4, the complete variable domain is DVKVTQSSRYLVKRTGEKVFLECVQDMDHENMFWYRQDPGLGLRLIYFSYDVKMKEKGDIPEGYSVSREKKERFSLILESASTNQTSMYLCASNAAGAKNIQYFGAGTRLSVL.

This rearrangement joins TRBV30 to TRBJ1-2, with D tentatively TRBD1 (5 bases). The V end lost 0 bases, the J end lost 13 bases, and 18 bases lay between the germline ends. The CDR3 is 13 amino acids. Germline V lookup: CDR1 GTSNPN, CDR2 SVGIG (reference sequence). CDR3 bases: TGTGCCTGGAGTGTAGAAGGGACGGGAGGAACCACCTTC. It is translated as CAWSVEGTGGTTF.

V is TRBV7-6 and J is TRBJ2-3; TRBD2 agrees at 8 bases. V trimming: 1 base; J trimming: 0 bases; junction bases outside the gene matches: 6. CDR3 length: 17 residues. Germline V gives CDR1 SGHVS, CDR2 FNYEAQ. CDR3 residues: CASSLVGGGTSTDTQYF. The CDR3 DNA reads as TGTGCCAGCAGCTTAGTGGGCGGGGGGACAAGCACAGATACGCAGTATTTT.

This chain uses TRBV3-1 (or the pseudogene TRBV3-2) with TRBJ2-1; 14 bases are a match to TRBD2. Trimming cost V 4 bases and J 15 bases; bases outside gene matches: 14. Germline V gene data show CDR1 as LGHDT and CDR2 as YNNKEL (reference sequence). The CDR3 covers 16 residues. The chain's CDR3 is CASSPQPGTSGGAWFF. The CDR3 coding sequence is TGTGCCAGCAGCCCCCAACCCGGGACTAGCGGGGGTGCTTGGTTCTTC.

This clone was seen a few times. V and J are TRBV5-1 and TRBJ2-3; 8 nucleotides agree with TRBD2. V lost 5 bases and J lost 2; bases outside the gene matches: 7. CDR1 and CDR2 from the germline V gene are SGHRS and YFSETQ. The CDR3 is 15 residues long. CDR3 amino acids: CASRPGGPITDTQYF. In DNA form, the CDR3 reads TGCGCCAGCAGACCGGGGGGGCCTATCACAGATACGCAGTATTTT.

This chain connects TRBV11-2 to TRBJ2-5, with a tentative D call TRBD2 (5 bases). The germline V and J ends were trimmed by 5 bases and 1 base, with 17 bases remaining between them. This CDR3 is built from 16 residues. The V gene's germline CDR1 is SGHAT and CDR2 FQNNGV. The CDR3 here is CASSPPNSGSQETQYF. The DNA for the CDR3 is TGTGCCAGCAGCCCCCCCAACAGCGGAAGCCAAGAGACCCAGTACTTC.

V is TRBV29-1 and J is TRBJ2-3, with 8 bases that match TRBD1. Germline V gene sequence: CDR1 SQVTM, CDR2 ANQGSEA. CDR3 length: 13 residues. J lost 4 bases, V lost 7 bases, and 7 bases had no gene match. This CDR3 is CSGTQGAADTQYF. The CDR3 DNA is TGCAGCGGCACGCAGGGGGCAGCAGATACGCAGTATTTT.

The chain has TRBV2 and TRBJ2-7; 11 bases map to TRBD2. V gave up 4 bases and J gave up 4 bases; unmatched junction bases: 3. The CDR3 is made up of 14 amino acids. Germline values: CDR1 SNHLY, CDR2 FYNNEI. CDR3 protein: CASSGASGGYEQYF. CDR3 in DNA: TGTGCCAGCAGTGGGGCTAGCGGGGGGTACGAGCAGTACTTC.

The rearrangement links TRBV27 to TRBJ1-6; D might be TRBD1 (5 bases). CDR1 is MNHEY and CDR2 is SMNVEV in the germline V gene (reference sequence). The CDR3 is 15 residues long. The germline V and J ends were trimmed by 3 bases and 4 bases, with 10 bases remaining between them. The CDR3 DNA is TGTGCCAGCAGTTTGGAGGGACGGTATAATTCACCCCTCCACTTT. This codes for CASSLEGRYNSPLHF.

The chain employs TRBV10-3 and TRBJ2-1; 8 bases align to TRBD2. The CDR3 consists of 16 residues. The germline V gene has CDR1 ENHRY and CDR2 SYGVKD. Losses at the gene ends were 0 bases for V and 5 bases for J; bases not matched to a gene: 6. CDR3 coding DNA: TGTGCCATCAGTGAGTCGCTAGTAGCGGGAAACAATGAGCAGTTCTTC. It encodes CAISESLVAGNNEQFF.

The chain links TRBV28 to TRBJ2-1; 9 positions match TRBD1. J lost 2 bases, V lost 1 base, and 9 bases had no gene match. CDR1 MDHEN and CDR2 SYDVKM come from the germline V gene. This CDR3 contains 18 residues. The CDR3: CASSLYGFGDRAYNEQFF. DNA of the CDR3: TGTGCCAGCAGTTTATATGGGTTCGGGGACAGGGCCTACAATGAGCAGTTCTTC. The full variable domain, rest sourced from reference TRBV28 and TRBJ2-1, is DVKVTQSSRYLVKRTGEKVFLECVQDMDHENMFWYRQDPGLGLRLIYFSYDVKMKEKGDIPEGYSVSREKKERFSLILESASTNQTSMYLCASSLYGFGDRAYNEQFFGPGTRLTVL.

The chain recombines TRBV11-2 with TRBJ2-5, with D uncertain. V lost 4 bases to trimming and J lost 9 bases, with 12 bases between them. The germline gives CDR1 SGHAT, CDR2 FQNNGV. This CDR3 is 12 amino acids long. CDR3 sequence reads: CASSSPSNPQYF. The CDR3 region has the DNA TGTGCCAGCAGCTCCCCATCTAATCCCCAGTACTTC.

This chain joins TRBV4-1 and TRBJ1-2; 7 bases fit TRBD1. Per germline, CDR1 MGHRA and CDR2 YSYEKL. CDR3 length equals 16 residues. V gave up 4 bases and J gave up 4 bases; unmatched junction bases: 12. The CDR3 nucleotides are TGCGCCAGCAGCCGATCGACAGTTCAGGGGGTCTATGGCTACACCTTC. This gives the protein CASSRSTVQGVYGYTF.

The chain joins TRBV7-8 to TRBJ2-1; D may be TRBD2 (6 bases). Germline CDR1 reads SGHVS; CDR2 reads FQNEAQ. Trimming took off 2 bases at V and 0 bases at J, with 14 bases between the two ends. The CDR3 runs to 17 residues. The chain's CDR3 is CASSLRGGAISYNEQFF. The CDR3 coding sequence is TGTGCCAGCAGCTTAAGGGGCGGGGCTATCTCCTACAATGAGCAGTTCTTC.